This TCR beta chain appears in the sequencing data of a study of blood T cell repertoires in COVID-19. Study-wide context: Samples came from the United States, Italy and Spain, spanning acute and convalescent COVID-19. Sample material is recorded as cDNA or gDNA derived from T cells, B-cell-depleted T cells, or PBMCs.

V lost 5 bases, J lost 4 bases, and 12 bases lay in between. The CDR3 consists of 13 residues. Looked up from germline, CDR1 is SEHNR and CDR2 is FQNEAQ (reference sequence). The Seattle patients joined while their infection was active and were tracked longitudinally afterward. As processed by the authors: Amplification of reference gene primers was used by the study to estimate nucleated cell counts. The repertoire was sequenced with immunoSEQ multiplex PCR; TCRdb's copy has only in-frame clones and lacks some. That table supplies the V and J calls and clone size; D and trimming were determined from the DNA. The sample has some 520,000 clones; about 88% are singletons.

This clonotype originated in a man between 18 and 29 years old with COVID-19, enrolled during active disease. The rearrangement joins TRBV7-9 to TRBJ2-7, with TRBD1 as a possible D gene (7 bases). The sequenced sample was peripheral blood. In DNA form, the CDR3 reads TGTGCCAGCAGCCAGGGGGGCGGATACGAGCAGTACTTC. Protein product: CASSQGGGYEQYF.